These 27 T cell receptor beta chains were all obtained from the same sample, sequenced in a study of T cells in Graves' hyperthyroidism and ophthalmopathy. RNA transcripts served as the template for amplifying TCR beta CDR3 regions. First-round RT-PCR targeting the TCR CDR3 was performed with the HTBI primer set. TCRdb reprocessed the multiplex PCR reads via MiXCR and lists one record per CDR3 protein. The sample records 460,000 or so distinct CDR3 sequences, roughly an eighth being singletons. The specimen was blood. These receptor sequences come from a woman aged 18-35 years with Graves' hyperthyroidism.

This chain connects TRBV28 to TRBJ2-7; D remains unclear. CDR3 size: 12 residues. CDR1 and CDR2 (germline): MDHEN, SYDVKM. V was cut by 8 bases and J by 4 bases, with 12 bases left in between. CDR3 DNA: TGTGCCAGCTCATCCTCCCTTTACGAGCAGTACTTC. This codes for CASSSSLYEQYF.

This clonotype occurred a few times. The chain joins TRBV7-8 to TRBJ2-7; a weak D match, TRBD2 (5 bases). Trimming removed 1 base from V and 6 bases from J, with 10 bases in between. The CDR3 is 13 residues long. Germline assignment: CDR1 SGHVS and CDR2 FQNEAQ. CDR3 DNA sequence: TGTGCCAGCAGCTTAGGAGGGCTTGGCGAGCAGTACGTC. Protein product: CASSLGGLGEQYV.

This clonotype was recorded at least ten times. This sequence joins TRBV10-2 and TRBJ1-2; D call uncertain. The germline V gene encodes CDR1 WSHSY and CDR2 SAAADI. CDR3 length equals 13 residues. Trimming removed 2 bases from V and 4 bases from J, with 8 bases in between. This CDR3 reads CASSEADGYGYTF. The CDR3 DNA reads as TGCGCCAGCAGTGAGGCGGACGGCTATGGCTACACCTTC.

In its sample, this clonotype was seen many times. J is TRBJ2-6 and V is TRBV20-1; possibly TRBD1 for D (6 bases). The CDR3 runs to 15 residues. Trimming left V 1 base short and J 0 bases short, with 7 bases between. Germline V CDR1 and CDR2: DFQATT, SNEGSKA (reference sequence). The CDR3 here is CSARGDNSGANVLTF. CDR3 bases: TGCAGTGCTAGAGGGGACAACTCTGGGGCCAACGTCCTGACTTTC.

This clonotype was found many times. The gene calls are TRBV11-2 and TRBJ2-1; TRBD2 matches 14 bases. Germline lookup yields CDR1 SGHAT and CDR2 FQNNGV. CDR3 length: 16 residues. The V segment lost 5 bases and the J segment 8 bases; nucleotides outside the gene matches: 8. Written as DNA, the CDR3 is TGTGCCAGCAGCCCCCCGGGACTAGCGGGAGTTCATGAGCAGTTCTTC. It codes for CASSPPGLAGVHEQFF.

In this sample, this clonotype turned up many times. The chain uses TRBV19 and TRBJ1-2, with D maybe TRBD1 (6 bases). The germline CDR1 and CDR2 sequences are LNHDA and SQIVND (reference sequence). The V end lost 1 base, the J end lost 8 bases, and 11 bases lay between the germline ends. This CDR3 contains 13 residues. The CDR3 nucleotides read TGTGCCAGTAGTATAGTCGCAGGGGACGGCTACACCTTC. Translated, it gives CASSIVAGDGYTF.

The chain recombines TRBV25-1 with TRBJ1-2; 7 nucleotides align to TRBD1. The CDR3 length is 16 residues. J was trimmed by 4 bases and V by 5 bases; bases with no gene match: 13. Germline CDR1 is MGHDK and CDR2 is SYGVNS. CDR3 in amino acids: CASSSSRQGFFYGYTF. The CDR3 nucleotides read TGTGCCAGCAGTAGCTCACGACAGGGCTTTTTCTATGGCTACACCTTC.

This clonotype was detected many times. The chain links TRBV5-1 to TRBJ2-1; 9 positions agree with TRBD2. With V trimmed by 4 bases and J by 1 base, 6 bases remained unmatched. From germline, CDR1 is SGHRS and CDR2 YFSETQ. This CDR3 region has 16 residues. The CDR3 nucleotides are TGCGCCAGCAGCACAGGGACTAGCCCTTCCTACAATGAGCAGTTCTTC. The encoded protein is CASSTGTSPSYNEQFF.

In its sample, this clonotype was seen a few times. The chain employs TRBV11-2 and TRBJ2-7, with a weak D call TRBD2 (7 bases). This CDR3 comprises 15 residues. CDR1 SGHAT and CDR2 FQNNGV come from the germline V gene. Deletions cut 7 bases from V and 5 bases from J, with 21 bases between. The CDR3, as DNA: TGTGCCAGCACCGCCGGGGGCGGGAGACTTCACGAGCAGTACTTC. The encoded protein is CASTAGGGRLHEQYF. The entire variable domain, with the rest obtained from reference TRBV11-2 and TRBJ2-7, is as follows: EAGVAQSPRYKIIEKRQSVAFWCNPISGHATLYWYQQILGQGPKLLIQFQNNGVVDDSQLPKDRFSAERLKGVDSTLKIQPAKLEDSAVYLCASTAGGGRLHEQYFGPGTRLTVT.

This clonotype has a count of ten or more. The chain is built from TRBV6-1 and TRBJ1-1; TRBD1 is a possible D gene (5 bases). Germline loops: CDR1 MNHNS, CDR2 SASEGT. V lost 5 bases and J 4 bases, leaving 17 bases between the germline ends. The CDR3 extends over 15 amino acids. The DNA for the CDR3 is TGTGCCAGCAGTTACCTGGGACCCGATACCACTGAAGCTTTCTTT. It yields the protein CASSYLGPDTTEAFF.

This clonotype was recorded many times. The chain employs TRBV6-1 and TRBJ2-7, with 10 positions matching TRBD1. The CDR3 length is 14 residues. Germline V gene data show CDR1 as MNHNS and CDR2 as SASEGT. J was trimmed by 3 bases and V by 5 bases; bases with no gene match: 4. CDR3 coding DNA: TGTGCCAGCAGTTCCCGGGACAGGGGCTACGAGCAGTACGTC. It yields the protein CASSSRDRGYEQYV.

This clonotype was seen many times. This sequence joins TRBV5-6 and TRBJ2-3; possible D gene TRBD1, 6 bases. The CDR3 covers 18 residues. Trimming cost V 1 base and J 5 bases, with 23 bases left between them. Germline loops: CDR1 SGHDT, CDR2 YYEEEE. The CDR3 region has the DNA TGTGCCAGCAGCTTGTTGTGGGGCCTAAGGACAGCACGAGATACGCAGTATTTT. This encodes CASSLLWGLRTARDTQYF.

This clonotype was counted only a few times. This chain connects TRBV27 to TRBJ1-5, with D perhaps TRBD1 (5 bases). V lost 5 bases to trimming and J lost 8 bases, with 16 bases between them. Germline loops: CDR1 MNHEY, CDR2 SMNVEV (reference sequence). The length of the CDR3 is 14 residues. DNA for the CDR3: TGTGCCAGCAGTACCGCAGGGAGTTCTGAGCCCCAGCATTTT. Its protein product is CASSTAGSSEPQHF.

This clonotype was recorded a few times. The chain recombines TRBV9 with TRBJ2-2, with 13 positions matching TRBD2. With V trimmed by 4 bases and J by 6 bases, 6 bases remained unmatched. The CDR3 is 16 residues long. Germline V gene lookup returns CDR1 SGDLS and CDR2 YYNGEE. This chain's CDR3 is CASSLGLAGMSGELFF. CDR3 bases: TGTGCCAGCAGCCTGGGACTAGCGGGAATGTCCGGGGAGCTGTTTTTT.

This clonotype has at least ten counts. This sequence joins TRBV2 and TRBJ1-1, with TRBD1 matching over 9 bases. V was clipped by 6 bases and J by 0 bases; unmatched bases: 17. The length of the CDR3 is 19 residues. The germline CDR1 and CDR2 sequences are SNHLY and FYNNEI. The CDR3, as DNA: TGTGCCAGCAGAGCGTTACAGGGGGCAAAGGCGAGTGTGAACACTGAAGCTTTCTTT. Protein sequence: CASRALQGAKASVNTEAFF.

This clonotype was detected only once. The gene calls are TRBV7-2 and TRBJ1-2; D possibly corresponds to TRBD1 (6 bases). CDR1 and CDR2 (germline): SGHTA, FQGNSA. The CDR3 is made up of 15 amino acids. The V end was cut by 2 bases, the J end by 4 bases, with 14 bases between. This CDR3 is CASSLSTGQGYGYTF. CDR3 sequence (DNA): TGTGCCAGCAGCTTATCCACAGGGCAGGGCTATGGCTACACCTTC.

The table lists this clonotype with a few counts. The chain joins TRBV19 to TRBJ1-2; 10 bases agree with TRBD1. Germline V gives CDR1 LNHDA, CDR2 SQIVND (reference sequence). The CDR3 sequence is 14 residues long. The ends lost 5 bases at V and 7 bases at J; junction bases unmatched: 7. The DNA for the CDR3 is TGTGCCAGTAGTCCAGACAGGGGGCTCGGTGGCTACACCTTC. Protein product: CASSPDRGLGGYTF.

The table lists this clonotype with a few counts. The V and J genes are TRBV12-3 or TRBV12-4 and TRBJ1-3, with D unclear. V gave up 5 bases and J gave up 2 bases, with 16 bases separating them. The CDR3 runs to 16 residues. CDR3 residues: CASSRLPGPPGNTIYF. The CDR3 nucleotides read TGTGCCAGCAGTCGCCTCCCAGGCCCACCTGGAAACACCATATATTTT.

V is TRBV24-1 and J is TRBJ2-5; no definite D call. CDR1 is KGHDR, CDR2 SFDVKD, per germline. The ends were cut back, 4 bases at V and 9 bases at J, with 23 bases in the middle. The length of the CDR3 is 16 residues. In DNA form, the CDR3 reads TGTGCCACCAGTGAATCAGGCATGCTACTGAATCGGGCCCAGTACTTC. The encoded protein is CATSESGMLLNRAQYF.

The sample holds a few counts of this clonotype. Given a much more abundant clone one base away, this may be a read error. The chain uses TRBV11-2 and TRBJ2-1, with D possibly TRBD1 on 6 matching bases. The CDR3 has 15 residues. Germline V gene lookup returns CDR1 SGHAT and CDR2 FQNNGV. This chain's CDR3 is CASSFSGADYNGQFF. CDR3 sequence (DNA): TGTGCCAGCAGCTTTTCAGGGGCAGACTACAATGGGCAGTTCTTC.

This clonotype was observed a handful of times. The genes are TRBV10-1 and TRBJ2-1; TRBD2 might be the D (6 bases). Germline V lookup: CDR1 WNHNN, CDR2 SYGVQD (reference sequence). This CDR3 region has 14 residues. Deletions cut 8 bases from V and 7 bases from J, with 18 bases between. The CDR3 sequence is CASGAGEGVNEQFF. As DNA, the CDR3 is TGCGCCAGCGGAGCGGGTGAAGGAGTGAATGAGCAGTTCTTC.

This clonotype was picked up many times. V is TRBV30 and J is TRBJ1-1; D not certain. V was clipped by 1 base and J by 7 bases, with 19 bases between them. The CDR3 loop spans 15 amino acids. CDR1 and CDR2 (germline): GTSNPN, SVGIG (reference sequence). The DNA of the CDR3 is TGTGCCTGGAGTGCCATTCACAAACTGGTCTTTGAAGCTTTCTTT. This sequence encodes CAWSAIHKLVFEAFF.

The table lists this clonotype with many counts. The gene calls are TRBV6-1 and TRBJ1-1; 7 nucleotides match TRBD1. Per the germline V gene, CDR1 is MNHNS and CDR2 is SASEGT. The CDR3 is 14 amino acids. The V gene end was trimmed by 5 bases and the J gene end by 3 bases; junction bases not matched to a gene: 6. CDR3 residues: CASSQTGAHTEAFF. For the CDR3, the DNA is TGTGCCAGCAGTCAAACAGGGGCACACACTGAAGCTTTCTTT.

With respect to this clonotype: A much larger clone sits a single nucleotide away, making a read error possible. The V call is TRBV3-1, the J call TRBJ2-1; D is possibly TRBD2 (5 bases). This CDR3 has 16 amino acids. Germline V lookup: CDR1 LGHDT, CDR2 YNNKEL (reference sequence). Trimming pared 0 bases from V and 0 bases from J, leaving 9 bases between. The CDR3 DNA follows: TGTGCCAGCAGCCAAGATGCGAGCGGCTCCTACAATGAGCAGTTCTTC. Its translation is CASSQDASGSYNEQFF.

This clonotype has ten or more counts. The chain uses TRBV5-1 and TRBJ2-3, with TRBD2 identical over 13 bases. Trimming removed 4 bases from V and 4 bases from J; junction bases left unmatched: 12. From germline, CDR1 is SGHRS and CDR2 YFSETQ. This CDR3 is 18 amino acids long. CDR3 in DNA: TGCGCCAGCAGCCGGACCGGACTAGCGGGAGAGCGGGCAGATACGCAGTATTTT. This sequence encodes CASSRTGLAGERADTQYF.

This clonotype was recorded at least ten times. This rearrangement joins TRBV11-3 to TRBJ2-1; TRBD1 matches at 10 bases. This CDR3 has 14 residues. Germline V gives CDR1 SGHNT, CDR2 YENEEA. V was clipped by 3 bases and J by 4 bases; unmatched bases: 0. This CDR3 reads CASSLGQGYNEQFF. CDR3 DNA sequence: TGTGCCAGCAGCTTGGGACAGGGGTACAATGAGCAGTTCTTC.

Many counts were recorded for this clonotype. The genes are TRBV10-2 and TRBJ2-5, with 7 bases that match TRBD2. V lost 8 bases and J lost 5; bases outside the gene matches: 11. The CDR3 has 14 residues. From germline, CDR1 is WSHSY and CDR2 SAAADI. CDR3 nucleotides: TGCGCCAGCGCCGGGACTAACCCAAGGGAGACCCAGTACTTC. This translates into CASAGTNPRETQYF.